The T cell receptor beta chain described here comes from a study of naive and memory T cell subsets. Treatment specified: skin biopsy from PPD injection site in Mantoux-positive individual. The library had UMIs added by 3' ligation of an oligonucleotide to TCR cDNA. Skin biopsies came from PPD injection sites in Mantoux-positive individuals. Reverse transcription used DNase-treated unsorted total RNA, aiming for about 1 to 1,100 ng. The CDR3 consists of 13 residues. Germline V gene sequence: CDR1 SNHLY, CDR2 FYNNEI. Between the trimmed V and J ends, which lost 7 bases and 2 bases, there was a span of 11 bases. Ligated cDNA underwent four rounds of PCR with nested alpha and beta constant region primers and SP2. For blood and skin samples, reverse transcription used TCR alpha and beta constant primers. MiXCR, applied by TCRdb to the UMI-ligation and nested PCR reads, yields one record per CDR3 protein. The sample records tens of thousands of distinct CDR3 sequences, roughly 7.3% being singletons.

The TCR was taken from an adult in good health. Specimen: skin, collected from a tuberculin skin test site. The chain uses TRBV2 and TRBJ1-1; D is undetermined. CDR3: CASKVRANTEAFF. As DNA, the CDR3 is TGTGCCAGCAAAGTACGGGCTAACACTGAAGCTTTCTTT.